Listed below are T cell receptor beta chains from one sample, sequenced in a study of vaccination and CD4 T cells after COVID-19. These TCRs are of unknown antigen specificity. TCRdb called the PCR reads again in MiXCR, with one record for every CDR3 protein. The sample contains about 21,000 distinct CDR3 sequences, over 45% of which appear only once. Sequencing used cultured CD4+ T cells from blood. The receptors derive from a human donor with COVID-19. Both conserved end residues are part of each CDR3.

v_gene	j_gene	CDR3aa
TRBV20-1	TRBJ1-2	CSAMRTEDNYGYTF
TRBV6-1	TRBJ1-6	CATESGTGESPLHF
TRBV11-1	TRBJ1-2	CASSLEQEYGYTF
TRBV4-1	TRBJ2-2	CASSQDWRGQAAGELFF
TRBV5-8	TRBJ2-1	CASSLAGANYNEQFF
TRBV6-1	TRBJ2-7	CASSTGYGVYEQYF
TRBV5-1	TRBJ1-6	CASSLDGMDGLLWF
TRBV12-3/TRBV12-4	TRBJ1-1	CASSLQGMGTEAFF
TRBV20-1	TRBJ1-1	CSARRTGAVNTEAFF
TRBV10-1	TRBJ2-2	CASSETGVGGELFF
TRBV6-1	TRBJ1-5	CASRPTGARSNRNQPQHF
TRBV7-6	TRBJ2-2	CASAPSILNTGELFF
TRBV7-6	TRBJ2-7	CASSLAVLAGGASSSYEQYF
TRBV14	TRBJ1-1	CASSRRTPKSNPEAFF
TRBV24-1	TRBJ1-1	CATSDGPTGATEAFF
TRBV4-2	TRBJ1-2	CASSQTGGTSYGYTF
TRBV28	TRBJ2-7	CASSSTGFGEQYF
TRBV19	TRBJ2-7	CASSALGEQYF
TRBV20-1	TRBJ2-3	CSVHSGTDTQYF
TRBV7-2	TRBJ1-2	CASSLGAGEGYGYTF
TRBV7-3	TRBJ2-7	CASSPGDRVSYEQYF
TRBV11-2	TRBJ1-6	CASSLRQDNSPLHF
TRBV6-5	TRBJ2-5	CASSYARGAGGQQETQYF
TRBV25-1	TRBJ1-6	CASSYTGTGNSPLHF
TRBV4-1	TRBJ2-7	CASTNQTSMYLCASSGGGYEQYF
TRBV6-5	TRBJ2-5	CASSSLPGSLGDKTQYF
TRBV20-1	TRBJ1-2	CSARGDRLNGYTF
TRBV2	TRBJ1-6	CASSDGVRENSPLHF